This TCR beta chain was retrieved from a study of cytotoxic CD8 clonotypes in ibrutinib-treated CLL. Notes on the study in general: A rise in clonality was seen at ibrutinib response, and a fall back toward baseline was seen at progression.

V was clipped by 6 bases and J by 5 bases, with 10 bases between them. The germline gives CDR1 SNHLY, CDR2 FYNNEI. The CDR3 spans 12 residues. As for this clone: Its antigen is not identified.

The sequencing depth, 1 in 200,000 to 1 in 1 million T cells, was the target. The repertoire was sequenced with immunoSEQ multiplex PCR; TCRdb's copy has only in-frame clones and lacks some. The sample records about 85,000 clones, roughly 77% being singletons. The chain has TRBV2 and TRBJ1-1; no firm D call. This TCR came from a human donor with chronic lymphocytic leukemia. The sample was PBMCs, taken after 12 months of ibrutinib treatment. CDR3 in DNA: TGTGCCAGCAGGTTAGACTGGACTGAAGCTTTCTTT. Translation: CASRLDWTEAFF. The whole variable domain, remainder taken from reference TRBV2 and TRBJ1-1, is EPEVTQTPSHQVTQMGQEVILRCVPISNHLYFYWYRQILGQKVEFLVSFYNNEISEKSEIFDDQFSVERPDGSNFTLKIRSTKLEDSAMYFCASRLDWTEAFFGQGTRLTVV.